Listed below are T cell receptor beta chains from one sample, sequenced in a study of blood T cell dynamics during melanoma immunotherapy. The method was immunoSEQ multiplex PCR; TCRdb's version includes in-frame clones alone and lacks a portion of them. The sample holds more than 10,000 clones, under 95% seen once. The sequences come from effector memory CD8+ T cells from blood, collected from a patient treated with checkpoint blockade. These receptors all stem from a human donor with melanoma. Both conserved end residues are part of each CDR3. The order of the fields is clone size, D gene, V gene, J gene, CDR3 DNA, CDR3 protein. A D gene is named only where the DNA matches it firmly. Where a row states a size, it is once, few, many or the class of an expanded clone; other rows omit it.

clone size: NA; D gene: TRBD2; V gene: TRBV19; J gene: TRBJ2-1; CDR3 DNA: TGTGCCAGTAGTCCCCGGGGGGGGTCCGGGGACAATGAGCAGTTCTTC; CDR3 protein: CASSPRGGSGDNEQFF
clone size: NA; D gene: TRBD1; V gene: TRBV18; J gene: TRBJ1-1; CDR3 DNA: TGTGCCAGCTCACTTGAGACAGGGGCCCGTGAAGCTTTCTTT; CDR3 protein: CASSLETGAREAFF
clone size: NA; D gene: NA; V gene: TRBV6-5; J gene: TRBJ2-1; CDR3 DNA: TGTGCCAGCAGCGGTGCAACAGGGTACTACAATGAGCAGTTCTTC; CDR3 protein: CASSGATGYYNEQFF
clone size: NA; D gene: NA; V gene: TRBV10-1; J gene: TRBJ2-1; CDR3 DNA: TGCGCCAGCAGTAACTACCTCAATGAGCAGTTCTTC; CDR3 protein: CASSNYLNEQFF
clone size: NA; D gene: NA; V gene: TRBV7-9; J gene: TRBJ2-7; CDR3 DNA: TGTGCCAGCAGCCCTGCAAGCTACGAGCAGTACTTC; CDR3 protein: CASSPASYEQYF
clone size: NA; D gene: NA; V gene: TRBV5-4; J gene: TRBJ2-3; CDR3 DNA: TGTGCCAGCAGCTCCGGTGTAGATACGCAGTATTTT; CDR3 protein: CASSSGVDTQYF
clone size: NA; D gene: NA; V gene: TRBV29-1; J gene: TRBJ1-2; CDR3 DNA: TGCAGCGTTGGCGTTAACTATGGCTACACCTTC; CDR3 protein: CSVGVNYGYTF
clone size: NA; D gene: NA; V gene: TRBV13; J gene: TRBJ2-7; CDR3 DNA: TGTGCCAGCAGCTTGTTTGGGGGGACAGCAGCCTACGAGCAGTACTTC; CDR3 protein: CASSLFGGTAAYEQYF
clone size: NA; D gene: TRBD1; V gene: TRBV13; J gene: TRBJ1-4; CDR3 DNA: TGTGCCAGCAGCTCCACCGGGACAGGGGGCGAAAAACTGTTTTTT; CDR3 protein: CASSSTGTGGEKLFF
clone size: NA; D gene: TRBD1; V gene: TRBV19; J gene: TRBJ1-2; CDR3 DNA: TGTGCCAGTAGTCCTACCGGGACAGGGAACTATGGCTACACCTTC; CDR3 protein: CASSPTGTGNYGYTF
clone size: NA; D gene: NA; V gene: TRBV15; J gene: TRBJ2-5; CDR3 DNA: TGTGCCACCAGCAGAGATCCCGCCGCGACAGAGACCCAGTACTTC; CDR3 protein: CATSRDPAATETQYF
clone size: NA; D gene: TRBD1; V gene: TRBV11-2; J gene: TRBJ2-7; CDR3 DNA: TGTGCCAGCAGCTGGGGACAGGGGCTCTACGAGCAGTACTTC; CDR3 protein: CASSWGQGLYEQYF
clone size: NA; D gene: NA; V gene: TRBV6-5; J gene: TRBJ2-3; CDR3 DNA: TGTGCCAGCAGTTATGTCCCCACAGATACGCAGTATTTT; CDR3 protein: CASSYVPTDTQYF
clone size: once; D gene: NA; V gene: TRBV18; J gene: TRBJ1-3; CDR3 DNA: TGTGCCAGCTCACCGGGACATAAGGATCGAAACACCATATATTTT; CDR3 protein: CASSPGHKDRNTIYF
clone size: NA; D gene: NA; V gene: TRBV5-1; J gene: TRBJ2-1; CDR3 DNA: TGCGCCAGCAGCTTGGCGGGCCGCGACCATCCCAATGAGCAGTTCTTC; CDR3 protein: CASSLAGRDHPNEQFF
clone size: once; D gene: NA; V gene: TRBV18; J gene: TRBJ1-1; CDR3 DNA: TGTGCCAGCTCACCACCGGGGACTGAAGCTTTCTTT; CDR3 protein: CASSPPGTEAFF
clone size: NA; D gene: TRBD1; V gene: TRBV5-6; J gene: TRBJ2-7; CDR3 DNA: TGTGCCAGCAGCTTCGGGACAGGCCCCTACGAGCAGTACTTC; CDR3 protein: CASSFGTGPYEQYF
clone size: NA; D gene: TRBD1; V gene: TRBV27; J gene: TRBJ2-1; CDR3 DNA: TGTGCCAGCAGTTTAGGCACAGGGGCCTACAATGAGCAGTTCTTC; CDR3 protein: CASSLGTGAYNEQFF
clone size: NA; D gene: NA; V gene: TRBV4-1; J gene: TRBJ1-1; CDR3 DNA: TGCGCCAGCAGCCCCGACACAGTTACCGCTGAAGCTTTCTTT; CDR3 protein: CASSPDTVTAEAFF
clone size: NA; D gene: TRBD1; V gene: TRBV5-5; J gene: TRBJ2-2; CDR3 DNA: TGTGCCAGCAGCTTGACAGGGGCCCCCTTTTTGTCCGGGGAGCTGTTTTTT; CDR3 protein: CASSLTGAPFLSGELFF
clone size: NA; D gene: NA; V gene: TRBV5-1; J gene: TRBJ2-7; CDR3 DNA: TGCGCCAGCAGCTTGTATTCAGAAACCTACGAGCAGTACTTC; CDR3 protein: CASSLYSETYEQYF
clone size: NA; D gene: NA; V gene: TRBV6-5; J gene: TRBJ1-2; CDR3 DNA: TGTGCCAGCAGCCCCACAGTGAACTATGGCTACACCTTC; CDR3 protein: CASSPTVNYGYTF
clone size: NA; D gene: NA; V gene: TRBV7-9; J gene: TRBJ1-2; CDR3 DNA: TGTGCCAGCAGCTTAGTTGAGGACTATGGCTACACCTTC; CDR3 protein: CASSLVEDYGYTF
clone size: NA; D gene: NA; V gene: TRBV5-5; J gene: TRBJ1-3; CDR3 DNA: TGTGCCAGCAGCTTCGGGGACACCCGAGGAAACACCATATATTTT; CDR3 protein: CASSFGDTRGNTIYF
clone size: once; D gene: NA; V gene: TRBV7-9; J gene: TRBJ2-5; CDR3 DNA: TGTGCCAGCAGCCCCCCTAGCGCAACATTACAAGAGACCCAGTACTTC; CDR3 protein: CASSPPSATLQETQYF
clone size: NA; D gene: NA; V gene: TRBV14; J gene: TRBJ2-7; CDR3 DNA: TGTGCCAGCAGCCTATGGGCGAACTACGAGCAGTACTTC; CDR3 protein: CASSLWANYEQYF
clone size: NA; D gene: NA; V gene: TRBV2; J gene: TRBJ1-1; CDR3 DNA: TGTGCCAGCAGGGAGGACCACTTTGGCACTGAAGCTTTCTTT; CDR3 protein: CASREDHFGTEAFF
clone size: NA; D gene: NA; V gene: TRBV6-5; J gene: TRBJ1-1; CDR3 DNA: TGTGCCAGCAGTTACTCCACGGGCAACGGCGCTGAAGCTTTCTTT; CDR3 protein: CASSYSTGNGAEAFF
clone size: NA; D gene: NA; V gene: TRBV11-3; J gene: TRBJ2-6; CDR3 DNA: TGTGCCAGCAGCTCCTACTTAGGACCAGGCCCTGGGGCCAACGTCCTGACTTTC; CDR3 protein: CASSSYLGPGPGANVLTF
clone size: NA; D gene: NA; V gene: TRBV5-1; J gene: TRBJ2-3; CDR3 DNA: TGCGCCAGCAGCTTGGGGGGCCTGGAGGGTTTTGCAGATACGCAGTATTTT; CDR3 protein: CASSLGGLEGFADTQYF
clone size: NA; D gene: NA; V gene: TRBV5-6; J gene: TRBJ2-7; CDR3 DNA: TGTGCCAGCAGCTTGGTTTTAAGGGTGAACGAGCAGTACTTC; CDR3 protein: CASSLVLRVNEQYF
clone size: few; D gene: TRBD1; V gene: TRBV27; J gene: TRBJ1-1; CDR3 DNA: TGTGCCAGCATTCCACAGGGGGCACACACTGAAGCTTTCTTT; CDR3 protein: CASIPQGAHTEAFF
clone size: NA; D gene: NA; V gene: TRBV7-2; J gene: TRBJ2-7; CDR3 DNA: TGTGCCAGCAGCCCCCACAGGCTACACTCCTACGAGCAGTACTTC; CDR3 protein: CASSPHRLHSYEQYF
clone size: NA; D gene: NA; V gene: TRBV9; J gene: TRBJ2-6; CDR3 DNA: TGTGCCAGCAGCGTTGAGGGGACACTCTCTGGGGCCAACGTCCTGACTTTC; CDR3 protein: CASSVEGTLSGANVLTF
clone size: NA; D gene: TRBD1; V gene: TRBV27; J gene: TRBJ2-7; CDR3 DNA: TGTGCCAGCAGTTTATCAGGGACAGGCCCCTACGAGCAGTACTTC; CDR3 protein: CASSLSGTGPYEQYF
clone size: NA; D gene: NA; V gene: TRBV6-5; J gene: TRBJ2-1; CDR3 DNA: TGTGCCAGCAGTTACTCCGGGCCCAGGGATGAGCAGTTCTTC; CDR3 protein: CASSYSGPRDEQFF
clone size: NA; D gene: NA; V gene: TRBV4-3; J gene: TRBJ1-1; CDR3 DNA: TGCGCCAGCAGCCAAGTTGGGACTGAAGCTTTCTTT; CDR3 protein: CASSQVGTEAFF